This section outlines one TCR beta chain sequence together with its context. Per the study methods: Researchers report that nucleated cell counts were estimated from reference gene primer amplification. Using immunoSEQ multiplex PCR, the repertoire was profiled, and TCRdb retains in-frame clones only, with some absent. Clonal size and the V and J genes are those of that table, whereas D and trimming came from the DNA. Here the sample spans 100,000 to 150,000 clones, approximately 91% being singletons. This entry belongs to a study of blood T cell repertoires in COVID-19. Study overall: Sites in the United States, Italy and Spain provided acute and convalescent COVID-19 samples. Sample material is recorded as cDNA or gDNA derived from T cells, B-cell-depleted T cells, or PBMCs.

The CDR3 has 16 residues. V dropped 2 bases and J dropped 0 bases, with 13 bases sitting between them. The germline CDR1 and CDR2 sequences are LGHDT and YNNKEL (reference sequence). The sample comprised peripheral blood. The genes are TRBV3-1 (or the pseudogene TRBV3-2) and TRBJ1-1; no reliable D call. The sequence was obtained from a woman aged 80 or older with acute or convalescent COVID-19. The CDR3 reads CASSQFGFALNTEAFF. The CDR3 nucleotides are TGTGCCAGCAGCCAATTCGGGTTCGCCCTGAACACTGAAGCTTTCTTT.